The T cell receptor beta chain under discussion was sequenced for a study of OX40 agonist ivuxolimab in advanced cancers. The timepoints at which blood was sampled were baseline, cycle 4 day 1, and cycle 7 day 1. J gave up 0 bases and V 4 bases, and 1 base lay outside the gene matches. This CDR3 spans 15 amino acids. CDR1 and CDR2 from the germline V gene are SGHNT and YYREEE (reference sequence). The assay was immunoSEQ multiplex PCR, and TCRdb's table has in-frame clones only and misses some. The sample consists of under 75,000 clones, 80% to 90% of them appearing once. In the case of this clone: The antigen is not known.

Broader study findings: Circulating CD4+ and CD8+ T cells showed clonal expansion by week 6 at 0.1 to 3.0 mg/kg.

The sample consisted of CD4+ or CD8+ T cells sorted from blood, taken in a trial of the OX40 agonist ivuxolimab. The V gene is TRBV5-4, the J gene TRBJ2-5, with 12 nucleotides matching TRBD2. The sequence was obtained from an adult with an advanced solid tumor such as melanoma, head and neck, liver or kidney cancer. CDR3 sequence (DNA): TGTGCCAGCAGCCGACTAGCGGGAGACCAAGAGACCCAGTACTTC. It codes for CASSRLAGDQETQYF.